These 18 T cell receptor beta chains were sequenced from one sample in a study of shared clonotypes between healthy human individuals. The naive CD8 population came from CD45RO-negative cells selected for CCR7, without terminally differentiated effector memory CD45RA+ cells. The method was immunoSEQ multiplex PCR; TCRdb's version includes in-frame clones alone and lacks a portion of them. The table lists some 1,900,000 clones, about 94% of them singletons. Source material: naive CD8+ T cells sorted from blood. The receptors originated from a man in his late teens or twenties in good health.

In its sample, this clone was seen once. In DNA form, the CDR3 reads TGTGCCAAACTAGCGGGGGGAGCAGATACGCAGTATTTT. Its translation is CAKLAGGADTQYF. The rearrangement joins TRBV2 to TRBJ2-3; 12 nucleotides match TRBD2. This CDR3 is 13 amino acids long. V trimming: 10 bases; J trimming: 4 bases; junction bases outside the gene matches: 3. The V gene's germline CDR1 is SNHLY and CDR2 FYNNEI. The complete variable domain, with remaining parts taken from reference TRBV2 and TRBJ2-3, reads EPEVTQTPSHQVTQMGQEVILRCVPISNHLYFYWYRQILGQKVEFLVSFYNNEISEKSEIFDDQFSVERPDGSNFTLKIRSTKLEDSAMYFCAKLAGGADTQYFGPGTRLTVL.

This clone was detected only once. The rearrangement uses TRBV7-2 and TRBJ2-7; maybe TRBD2 (6 bases). From germline, CDR1 is SGHTA and CDR2 FQGNSA. The CDR3 is made up of 15 amino acids. V dropped 8 bases and J dropped 7 bases, with 24 bases sitting between them. CDR3 coding DNA: TGTGCCAGCTCCATTGAGCCGGGAGTCATCGATGAGCAGTACTTC. Its translation: CASSIEPGVIDEQYF.

A note on this clone: Other nucleotide sequences from this sample produce the same CDR3. The V call is TRBV30, the J call TRBJ1-1, with 9 bases identical to TRBD1. The V gene end was trimmed by 3 bases and the J gene end by 1 base; junction bases not matched to a gene: 3. CDR3 size: 14 residues. The germline CDR1 and CDR2 sequences are GTSNPN and SVGIG (reference sequence). The CDR3 spells CAWSGGQGNTEAFF. The CDR3 region has the DNA TGTGCCTGGAGCGGGGGACAGGGGAACACTGAAGCTTTCTTT.

This chain links TRBV7-8 with TRBJ1-2; tentative D call: TRBD1 (5 bases). Germline V gene data show CDR1 as SGHVS and CDR2 as FQNEAQ. V lost 4 bases to trimming and J lost 4 bases, with 16 bases between them. The length of the CDR3 is 15 residues. The CDR3 sequence is CASSSARDGSYGYTF. The CDR3 coding sequence is TGTGCCAGCAGCTCCGCCCGGGACGGCAGCTATGGCTACACCTTC.

This chain joins TRBV6-1 and TRBJ1-3, with a possible D match to TRBD1 (5 bases). Germline CDR1 MNHNS, CDR2 SASEGT. The CDR3 extends over 18 amino acids. Trimming took off 3 bases at V and 0 bases at J, with 18 bases between the two ends. For the CDR3, the DNA is TGTGCCAGCAGTGAGGGATGGTGGGACTCAAACTCTGGAAACACCATATATTTT. Protein product: CASSEGWWDSNSGNTIYF.

This chain connects TRBV5-3 to TRBJ1-5; 7 bases agree with TRBD1. TRBV5-3 is identified as an open reading frame with a role that is uncertain. V lost 5 bases, J lost 4 bases, and 9 bases stayed unmatched. This CDR3 spans 15 amino acids. The CDR3 region is CARSFRTGTNQPQHF. CDR3 DNA: TGTGCCAGAAGTTTTCGGACAGGAACAAATCAGCCCCAGCATTTT.

This chain connects TRBV4-1 to TRBJ1-2, with TRBD1 matching over 9 bases. Losses at the gene ends were 1 base for V and 7 bases for J; bases not matched to a gene: 7. Germline V gene lookup returns CDR1 MGHRA and CDR2 YSYEKL. The CDR3 consists of 15 residues. CDR3 residues: CASSQVLTGGTGYTF. CDR3 bases: TGCGCCAGCAGCCAAGTATTAACAGGGGGCACTGGCTACACCTTC.

This chain joins TRBV27 and TRBJ2-5; D is undetermined. The V end was cut by 5 bases, the J end by 0 bases, with 10 bases between. This CDR3 is 14 amino acids long. CDR1 MNHEY and CDR2 SMNVEV come from the germline V gene (reference sequence). CDR3: CASSATVYQETQYF. As DNA, the CDR3 is TGTGCCAGCAGTGCCACAGTGTACCAAGAGACCCAGTACTTC.

The rearrangement uses TRBV7-9 and TRBJ2-1; D uncertain. Germline CDR1 reads SEHNR; CDR2 reads FQNEAQ (reference sequence). There are 14 residues in the CDR3. V was cut by 3 bases and J by 5 bases, with 11 bases left in between. DNA for the CDR3: TGTGCCAGCAGCTTCGGATCAACCCACAATGAGCAGTTCTTC. Translating gives CASSFGSTHNEQFF.

CDR3 protein: CASSSTGSYGYTF. The CDR3 DNA reads as TGTGCCAGCAGCAGCACCGGGAGCTATGGCTACACCTTC. The chain recombines TRBV13 with TRBJ1-2, with D hard to call. The V and J ends lost 5 bases and 4 bases respectively, with 11 bases between them. CDR1 is PRHDT, CDR2 FYEKMQ, per germline (reference sequence). The CDR3 is 13 residues long.

The V and J genes are TRBV5-1 and TRBJ2-1, with D unclear. The length of the CDR3 is 15 residues. V was shortened by 0 bases and J by 4 bases, with 11 bases between the two germline ends. CDR1 and CDR2 (germline): SGHRS, YFSETQ. This CDR3 reads CASSLAILGYNEQFF. CDR3 DNA: TGCGCCAGCAGCTTGGCGATCCTAGGATACAATGAGCAGTTCTTC.

Details on this clone: Different DNA sequences within this sample yield the same CDR3. The genes are TRBV2 and TRBJ2-1; D uncertain. CDR3 length: 12 residues. V shed 4 bases and J shed 5 bases, with 6 bases lying between them. Germline-derived CDR1 and CDR2 are SNHLY and FYNNEI. CDR3 sequence (DNA): TGTGCCAGCAGTGGGGCTAACAATGAGCAGTTCTTC. It yields the protein CASSGANNEQFF.

J is TRBJ1-2 and V is TRBV6-6, with D maybe TRBD1 (5 bases). The V end was cut by 5 bases, the J end by 5 bases, with 15 bases between. CDR1 MNHNY and CDR2 SVGAGI come from the germline V gene (reference sequence). This CDR3 contains 14 residues. The CDR3 sequence: CASSQSRAGYGYTF. CDR3 DNA: TGTGCCAGCAGTCAAAGCAGGGCCGGGTATGGCTACACCTTC.

Remarks on this clone: This CDR3 is also generated by other DNA sequences in the sample. The J gene is TRBJ2-3, the V gene TRBV11-2; no definite D call. Between the trimmed V and J ends, which lost 8 bases and 3 bases, there was a span of 6 bases. The CDR3 consists of 11 residues. The germline gives CDR1 SGHAT, CDR2 FQNNGV. CDR3 amino acids: CASSQTDTQYF. The CDR3 DNA sequence: TGTGCCAGCTCCCAAACAGATACGCAGTATTTT.

The V gene is TRBV28, the J gene TRBJ2-4; 12 positions match TRBD1. The CDR3 extends over 15 amino acids. Germline V CDR1 and CDR2: MDHEN, SYDVKM. The ends lost 4 bases at V and 5 bases at J; junction bases unmatched: 3. CDR3 protein: CASSWDRGPENIQYF. The CDR3 DNA is TGTGCCAGCAGTTGGGACAGGGGGCCTGAAAACATTCAGTACTTC.

J is TRBJ2-3 and V is TRBV7-9; maybe TRBD1 (5 bases). V was clipped by 8 bases and J by 0 bases, with 9 bases between them. The CDR3 is made up of 13 amino acids. Per germline, CDR1 SEHNR and CDR2 FQNEAQ (reference sequence). The CDR3 region has the DNA TGTGCCAGCCTAGGGGATAGCACAGATACGCAGTATTTT. Its protein product is CASLGDSTDTQYF.

The chain links TRBV7-8 to TRBJ2-7; possibly TRBD1 for D (7 bases). The CDR3 covers 18 residues. The V gene's germline CDR1 is SGHVS and CDR2 FQNEAQ. V lost 1 base and J 2 bases, leaving 21 bases between the germline ends. The CDR3 DNA reads TGTGCCAGCAGCTTAGACCCCTGGACAGGAGGGCCGACCTACGAGCAGTACTTC. This sequence encodes CASSLDPWTGGPTYEQYF.

The chain has TRBV6-5 and TRBJ2-7; D is possibly TRBD1 (5 bases). Trimming took 5 bases from V and 0 from J, leaving 8 bases between them. The CDR3 is 13 residues long. CDR1 is MNHEY and CDR2 is SVGAGI in the germline V gene. The CDR3 DNA follows: TGTGCCAGCAGTGTGGACAACTCCTACGAGCAGTACTTC. Translated, it gives CASSVDNSYEQYF.